This T cell receptor beta chain was documented in a study of cytomegalovirus exposure and HLA in healthy donors. Whole-study results and caveats: Later analysis reportedly placed an Asian-associated ancestry cluster below the roughly 700-donor mean in N-insertions.

This PCR relied on a set of 60 Vbeta primers and 13 Jbeta primers. Method: immunoSEQ multiplex PCR; TCRdb's copy keeps in-frame clones and lacks some. The sample gives fewer than 150,000 clones, under 80% of which show up once; approximately 30% is in the top ten. A word on this clone: Antigen: not known.

Unmatched junction bases numbered 5, after V lost 5 bases and J lost 7 bases. The CDR3 is 13 amino acids. Germline CDR1 is SNHLY and CDR2 is FYNNEI. The clonotype comes from a man aged 55 to 69 in good health and CMV-seropositive. Source material: PBMCs. The chain combines TRBV2 with TRBJ1-1; 9 bases map to TRBD1. The CDR3 DNA is TGTGCCAGCAGTCCGGGACAGGGAATTGAAGCTTTCTTT. Translating it yields CASSPGQGIEAFF.